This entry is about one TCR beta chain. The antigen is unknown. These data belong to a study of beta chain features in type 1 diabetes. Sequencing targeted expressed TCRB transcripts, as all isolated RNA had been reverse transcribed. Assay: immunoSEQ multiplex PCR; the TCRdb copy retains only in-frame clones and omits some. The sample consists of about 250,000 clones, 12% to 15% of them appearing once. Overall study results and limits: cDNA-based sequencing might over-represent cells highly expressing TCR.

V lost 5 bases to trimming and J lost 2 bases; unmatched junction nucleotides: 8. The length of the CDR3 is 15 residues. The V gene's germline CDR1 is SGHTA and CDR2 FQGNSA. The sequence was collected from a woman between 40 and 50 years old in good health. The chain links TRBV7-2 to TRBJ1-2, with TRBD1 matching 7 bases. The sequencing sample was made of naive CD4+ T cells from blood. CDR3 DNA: TGTGCCAGCAGCATCAGGACAGGAGAAAACTATGGCTACACCTTC. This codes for CASSIRTGENYGYTF.